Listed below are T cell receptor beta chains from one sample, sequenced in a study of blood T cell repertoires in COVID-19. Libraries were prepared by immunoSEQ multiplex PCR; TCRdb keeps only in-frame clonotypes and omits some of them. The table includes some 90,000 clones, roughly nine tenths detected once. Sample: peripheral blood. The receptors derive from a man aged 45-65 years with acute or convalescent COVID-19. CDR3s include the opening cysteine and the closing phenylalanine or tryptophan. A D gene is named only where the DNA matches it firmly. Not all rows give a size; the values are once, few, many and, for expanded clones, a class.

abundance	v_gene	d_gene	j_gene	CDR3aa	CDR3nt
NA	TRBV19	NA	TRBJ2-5	CASSQGFQETQYF	TGTGCCAGTAGTCAGGGGTTCCAAGAGACCCAGTACTTC
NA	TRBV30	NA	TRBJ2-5	CAWSGGVAWETQYF	TGTGCCTGGAGTGGCGGGGTAGCTTGGGAGACCCAGTACTTC
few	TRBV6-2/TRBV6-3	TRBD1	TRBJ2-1	CASSYEIQTGGDEQFF	TGTGCCAGCAGTTACGAGATCCAGACAGGGGGTGATGAGCAGTTCTTC
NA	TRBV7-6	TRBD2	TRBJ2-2	CASSPVGLAGAPTGELFF	TGTGCCAGCAGCCCCGTGGGACTAGCGGGGGCCCCAACCGGGGAGCTGTTTTTT
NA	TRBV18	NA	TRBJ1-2	CASSANFRGSYGYTF	TGTGCCAGCTCAGCCAATTTCAGGGGTTCCTATGGCTACACCTTC
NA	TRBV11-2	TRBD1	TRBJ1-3	CASSDPGQGLSGNTIYF	TGTGCCAGCAGCGACCCGGGACAGGGGCTCTCTGGAAACACCATATATTTT
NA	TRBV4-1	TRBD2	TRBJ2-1	CASSQPGLAGFNEQFF	TGCGCCAGCAGCCAACCTGGACTAGCGGGGTTCAATGAGCAGTTCTTC
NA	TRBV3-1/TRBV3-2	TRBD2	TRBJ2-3	CASSQVGTSGTDTQYF	TGTGCCAGCAGCCAAGTCGGGACTAGCGGCACAGATACGCAGTATTTT
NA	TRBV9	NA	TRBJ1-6	CASKNGGLGENSPLHF	TGTGCCAGCAAAAATGGGGGCTTGGGGGAGAATTCACCCCTCCACTTT
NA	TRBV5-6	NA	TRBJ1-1	CASSASDRRQFQAFF	TGTGCCAGCAGCGCCTCCGATAGAAGACAGTTTCAAGCTTTCTTT
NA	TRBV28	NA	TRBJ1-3	CASSFRWADSGNTIYF	TGTGCCAGCAGTTTTAGGTGGGCAGACTCTGGAAACACCATATATTTT
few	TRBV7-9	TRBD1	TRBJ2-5	CASSSTGGLQETQYF	TGTGCCAGCAGCTCGACAGGGGGCCTGCAAGAGACCCAGTACTTC
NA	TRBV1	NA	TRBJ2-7	CTSSQVASQYEQYF	TGCACCAGCAGCCAAGTAGCCAGCCAATACGAGCAGTACTTC
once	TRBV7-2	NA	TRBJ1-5	CASSQGQQPQHF	TGTGCCAGCAGCCAGGGTCAACAGCCCCAGCATTTT
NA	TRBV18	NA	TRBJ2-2	CASSPLAPTGGIGGELFF	TGTGCCAGCTCACCCCTCGCACCTACCGGGGGAATTGGCGGGGAGCTGTTTTTT
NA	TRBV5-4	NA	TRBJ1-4	CASSLPGSNEKLFF	TGTGCCAGCAGCTTGCCGGGGAGTAATGAAAAACTGTTTTTT
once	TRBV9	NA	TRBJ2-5	CASSPRLYQETQYF	TGTGCCAGCAGCCCTCGACTATATCAAGAGACCCAGTACTTC
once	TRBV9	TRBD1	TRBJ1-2	CASSVTPGQGNGYTF	TGTGCCAGCAGCGTTACACCGGGACAGGGGAATGGCTACACCTTC
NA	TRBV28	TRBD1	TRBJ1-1	CASSLHPGQANTEAFF	TGTGCCAGCAGTTTACACCCGGGACAGGCGAACACTGAAGCTTTCTTT
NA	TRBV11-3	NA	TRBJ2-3	CASSSSAQMRAQYF	TGTGCCAGCAGCTCTAGCGCTCAGATGCGGGCGCAGTATTTT
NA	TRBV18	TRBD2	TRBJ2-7	CASTPGRGYEQYF	TGTGCCAGCACCCCAGGGAGGGGATACGAGCAGTACTTC
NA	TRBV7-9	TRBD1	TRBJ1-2	CASSHTDRGRSYTF	TGTGCCAGCAGCCATACCGACAGGGGTAGGAGCTACACCTTC
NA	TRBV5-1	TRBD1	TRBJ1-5	CASSLDGTGGQPQHF	TGCGCCAGCAGCTTGGACGGGACAGGGGGTCAGCCCCAGCATTTT
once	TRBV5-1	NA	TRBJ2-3	CASGRGAQITDTQYF	TGCGCCAGCGGACGGGGGGCCCAGATTACAGATACGCAGTATTTT
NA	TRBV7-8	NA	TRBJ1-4	CASSPSGATGEKLFF	TGTGCCAGCAGCCCAAGTGGGGCGACTGGTGAAAAACTGTTTTTT
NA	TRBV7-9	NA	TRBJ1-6	CASSPAWGSPLHF	TGTGCCAGCAGCCCTGCGTGGGGCTCACCCCTCCACTTT
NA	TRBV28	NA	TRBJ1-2	CASSRGYGYTF	TGTGCCAGCAGTAGGGGCTATGGCTACACCTTC
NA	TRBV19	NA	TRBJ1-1	CASKVNDLNTEAFF	TGTGCCAGTAAGGTGAACGACTTGAACACTGAAGCTTTCTTT
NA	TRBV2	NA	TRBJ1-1	CASTKGTLNTEAFF	TGTGCCAGCACCAAGGGGACACTTAACACTGAAGCTTTCTTT
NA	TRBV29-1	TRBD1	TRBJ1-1	CSARQGNTEAFF	TGCAGCGCCCGACAGGGGAACACTGAAGCTTTCTTT
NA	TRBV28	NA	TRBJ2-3	CASTILESGTDTQYF	TGTGCCAGCACCATATTAGAGTCTGGCACAGATACGCAGTATTTT
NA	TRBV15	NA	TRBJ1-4	CATSRDYNEKLFF	TGTGCCACCAGCAGAGATTATAATGAAAAACTGTTTTTT
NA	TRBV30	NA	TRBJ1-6	CAWNLIGGKNSPLHF	TGTGCCTGGAACTTAATAGGGGGAAAAAATTCACCCCTCCACTTT
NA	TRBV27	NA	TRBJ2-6	CASSLVLSGANVLTF	TGTGCCAGCAGTTTAGTTCTCTCTGGGGCCAACGTCCTGACTTTC
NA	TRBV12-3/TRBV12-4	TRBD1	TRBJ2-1	CASSPNLGGEQFF	TGTGCCAGCAGTCCCAACCTAGGGGGCGAGCAGTTCTTC
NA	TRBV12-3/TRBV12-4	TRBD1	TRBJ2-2	CASSHRGLRELFF	TGTGCCAGCAGCCACAGGGGCCTTAGGGAGCTGTTTTTT
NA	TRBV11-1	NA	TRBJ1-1	CASSLTVNTEAFF	TGTGCCAGCAGCCTCACAGTGAACACTGAAGCTTTCTTT
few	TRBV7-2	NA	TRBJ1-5	CASSRDGGGQPQHF	TGTGCCAGCAGCCGGGACGGGGGAGGTCAGCCCCAGCATTTT